Here is one T cell receptor (beta chain) with its context. The antigen remains undetermined. The record originates from a study of T cell responses to AZD1222 COVID-19 vaccine. Overall study findings and caveats: Along spike, vaccine-associated CD4 TCRs were found throughout, with dominance at 160-218 and 743-854. The study sampled repertoires only after the peak T cell response. Baseline seropositives among AZD1222 recipients totaled only five or six. Mostly white British, mostly female donors; authors suggested clonal diversity may be underestimated.

The V gene end was trimmed by 2 bases and the J gene end by 1 base; junction bases not matched to a gene: 4. The germline V gene encodes CDR1 SGHTA and CDR2 FQGNSA. This CDR3 has 16 amino acids. Profiled with immunoSEQ multiplex PCR; TCRdb holds only in-frame clones, not every one. The top ten clones hold around 40% of a sample with approximately 13,000 clones, roughly 80% of them seen once. This TCR came from an adult who received the AZD1222 COVID-19 vaccine. Sequencing was performed on peripheral blood, taken 28 days after the second AZD1222 dose. The chain couples TRBV7-2 to TRBJ1-1; 10 nucleotides align to TRBD1. CDR3 region: CASSLRQGAGNTEAFF. CDR3 sequence (DNA): TGTGCCAGCAGCTTAAGACAGGGGGCAGGGAACACTGAAGCTTTCTTT. Supplemented by reference TRBV7-2 and TRBJ1-1, the full variable domain reads GAGVSQSPSNKVTEKGKDVELRCDPISGHTALYWYRQSLGQGLEFLIYFQGNSAPDKSGLPSDRFSAERTGGSVSTLTIQRTQQEDSAVYLCASSLRQGAGNTEAFFGQGTRLTVV.